The 16 T cell receptor beta chains reported below all come from one sample, sequenced in a study of radiotherapy plus CTLA-4 blockade in lung cancer. The protocol was immunoSEQ multiplex PCR, while the TCRdb copy is restricted to in-frame clones and leaves out a portion. The sample lists around 24,000 clones, around 72% occurring once. The sample consisted of peripheral blood, taken from a patient treated with radiotherapy plus ipilimumab. The receptor set was obtained from a human donor with non-small cell lung cancer who had stable disease on radiotherapy plus ipilimumab.

V usage is TRBV7-2 and J usage is TRBJ2-5; 13 bases are shared with TRBD2. Per germline, CDR1 SGHTA and CDR2 FQGNSA. The CDR3 runs 16 residues. With V trimmed by 6 bases and J by 4 bases, 8 bases remained unmatched. The CDR3 loop is CASSTTSGRGGETQYF. The DNA for the CDR3 is TGTGCCAGCAGTACCACTAGCGGGAGGGGAGGAGAGACCCAGTACTTC. The full variable domain, in which reference TRBV7-2 and TRBJ2-5 provide the parts outside the CDR3, is GAGVSQSPSNKVTEKGKDVELRCDPISGHTALYWYRQSLGQGLEFLIYFQGNSAPDKSGLPSDRFSAERTGGSVSTLTIQRTQQEDSAVYLCASSTTSGRGGETQYFGPGTRLLVL.

This chain connects TRBV28 to TRBJ2-5; D is tentatively TRBD1 or TRBD2 (6 bases each). The CDR3 loop spans 16 amino acids. Germline V gene sequence: CDR1 MDHEN, CDR2 SYDVKM. V lost 4 bases and J 2 bases, leaving 17 bases between the germline ends. CDR3 sequence: CASSSGGGPTQETQYF. The CDR3 nucleotides read TGTGCCAGCAGTTCGGGTGGGGGGCCCACTCAAGAGACCCAGTACTTC.

The chain links TRBV28 to TRBJ1-3; D may be TRBD1 (6 bases). The V end lost 6 bases, the J end lost 4 bases, and 16 bases lay between the germline ends. CDR3 size: 15 residues. The V gene's germline CDR1 is MDHEN and CDR2 SYDVKM. The CDR3 DNA is TGTGCCAGCAGCCTCAGGGGTTCGGCGGGAAACACCATATATTTT. Its translation: CASSLRGSAGNTIYF.

This clone came up a few times. V gene TRBV5-3 combines with J gene TRBJ2-7; 9 bases fit TRBD1. TRBV5-3 is known as an ORF, though its function is uncertain. This CDR3 has 14 residues. The trim removed 1 base at V and 5 bases at J, leaving 4 bases unmatched. The CDR3 loop reads CARSLRTGDDEQYF. The CDR3 DNA follows: TGTGCCAGAAGCTTGCGGACAGGGGACGACGAGCAGTACTTC.

V and J are TRBV7-2 and TRBJ2-1; 7 nucleotides match TRBD1. This CDR3 region has 15 residues. V dropped 5 bases and J dropped 12; count of bases not matched to a gene: 16. CDR1 SGHTA and CDR2 FQGNSA come from the germline V gene. CDR3 DNA: TGTGCCAGCAGCGTAGGGACAGACCGACCCGATGGGCAGTTCTTC. Translation gives CASSVGTDRPDGQFF. Drawing the rest from reference TRBV7-2 and TRBJ2-1, the complete variable domain is GAGVSQSPSNKVTEKGKDVELRCDPISGHTALYWYRQSLGQGLEFLIYFQGNSAPDKSGLPSDRFSAERTGGSVSTLTIQRTQQEDSAVYLCASSVGTDRPDGQFFGPGTRLTVL.

The J gene is TRBJ2-3, the V gene TRBV29-1; weak D call: TRBD2 (6 bases). The CDR3 has 13 amino acids. Germline CDR1 SQVTM, CDR2 ANQGSEA. Trimming removed 4 bases from V and 2 bases from J, with 10 bases in between. Here the CDR3 reads CSVVGGITDTQYF. The CDR3 DNA is TGCAGCGTTGTGGGGGGTATCACAGATACGCAGTATTTT.

The chain employs TRBV9 and TRBJ1-6, with 7 bases fitting TRBD1. The ends lost 3 bases at V and 6 bases at J; junction bases unmatched: 6. CDR1 and CDR2 from the germline V gene are SGDLS and YYNGEE. The CDR3 contains 15 residues. As DNA, the CDR3 is TGTGCCAGCAGCGGGGGGACAGTGAGTAATTCACCCCTCCACTTT. Translated, it gives CASSGGTVSNSPLHF.

The V gene is TRBV4-2, the J gene TRBJ2-1; tentative D call: TRBD2 (5 bases). The V gene lost 0 bases and the J gene lost 0 bases, with 6 bases spanning the gap. The CDR3 is made up of 15 amino acids. Germline V gene data show CDR1 as LGHNA and CDR2 as YNFKEQ. The CDR3 loop is CASSQERASYNEQFF. CDR3 DNA: TGTGCCAGCAGCCAAGAGCGGGCCTCCTACAATGAGCAGTTCTTC.

This chain links TRBV2 with TRBJ1-1; maybe TRBD1 (6 bases). Trimming took off 4 bases at V and 2 bases at J, with 14 bases between the two ends. This CDR3 has 15 residues. In germline, CDR1 is SNHLY, CDR2 FYNNEI. The CDR3 protein is CASSGPKGHNTEAFF. Written as DNA, the CDR3 is TGTGCCAGCAGTGGCCCTAAGGGACATAACACTGAAGCTTTCTTT.

V usage is TRBV7-2 and J usage is TRBJ2-3; 7 nucleotides align to TRBD2. This CDR3 is built from 18 residues. Per the germline V gene, CDR1 is SGHTA and CDR2 is FQGNSA. J was trimmed by 2 bases and V by 3 bases; bases with no gene match: 14. The CDR3 region is CASSLQPPRLAVTDTQYF. The CDR3 nucleotides read TGTGCCAGCAGCTTGCAACCCCCCAGGCTAGCGGTCACAGATACGCAGTATTTT. The variable domain in full, with the rest retrieved from reference TRBV7-2 and TRBJ2-3, is GAGVSQSPSNKVTEKGKDVELRCDPISGHTALYWYRQSLGQGLEFLIYFQGNSAPDKSGLPSDRFSAERTGGSVSTLTIQRTQQEDSAVYLCASSLQPPRLAVTDTQYFGPGTRLTVL.

J is TRBJ2-2 and V is TRBV7-9, with 10 bases lining up with TRBD2. Germline assignment: CDR1 SEHNR and CDR2 FQNEAQ (reference sequence). After removal of 4 bases from V and 3 bases from J, the junction contained 14 bases not matched to a gene. The CDR3 covers 19 residues. The CDR3 DNA reads as TGTGCCAGCAGCTCCCCCAGGCAGCGGGAGGGCCCGCACACCGGGGAGCTGTTTTTT. Translated, it gives CASSSPRQREGPHTGELFF.

The chain employs TRBV11-3 and TRBJ1-1, with D possibly TRBD1 on 6 matching bases. The V gene lost 8 bases and the J gene lost 1 base, with 17 bases spanning the gap. There are 15 residues in the CDR3. Per the germline V gene, CDR1 is SGHNT and CDR2 is YENEEA. The CDR3 spells CASGIQGRKNTEAFF. CDR3 sequence (DNA): TGTGCCAGCGGGATACAGGGTAGGAAGAACACTGAAGCTTTCTTT.

The V call is TRBV19, the J call TRBJ2-3, with TRBD2 identical over 12 bases. CDR1 and CDR2 from the germline V gene are LNHDA and SQIVND (reference sequence). The junction had 9 bases not matched to a gene; V was cut back by 4 bases and J by 4 bases. This CDR3 has 17 amino acids. DNA of the CDR3: TGTGCCAGTAGTAAACCTCGGACTAGCGGGAATTCAGATACGCAGTATTTT. Its translation is CASSKPRTSGNSDTQYF.

Points on this clone: At one end the junction does not follow the germline gene, possibly because of a read error. The same CDR3 is also encoded by other DNA sequences in this sample. The chain uses TRBV9 and TRBJ2-7; 9 bases agree with TRBD1. CDR3 length equals 17 residues. Germline V gene sequence: CDR1 SGDLS, CDR2 YYNGEE. CDR3 sequence (DNA): TGCGCCAGCAGCGTAGCTACCACGACAGGGGGGGGCTACGAGCAGTACTTC. Protein product: CASSVATTTGGGYEQYF.

The chain combines TRBV6-6 with TRBJ1-1; no definite D call. This CDR3 spans 15 amino acids. Per germline, CDR1 MNHNY and CDR2 SVGAGI (reference sequence). Trimming removed 2 bases at V and 4 bases at J, with 14 bases between. The chain's CDR3 is CASSYVVQRSTEAFF. The CDR3 nucleotides are TGTGCCAGCAGTTACGTGGTCCAGAGGAGCACTGAAGCTTTCTTT.

V and J are TRBV11-2 and TRBJ2-2; perhaps TRBD2 as D (6 bases). Germline CDR1 SGHAT, CDR2 FQNNGV. V was cut by 8 bases and J by 5 bases, with 21 bases left in between. The CDR3 spans 16 residues. CDR3 nucleotide sequence: TGTGCCAGCTGCCGGGACGTCGGCCGGGGGACCGGGGAGCTGTTTTTT. It translates to CASCRDVGRGTGELFF. Looking up the rest from reference TRBV11-2 and TRBJ2-2 gives the full variable domain: EAGVAQSPRYKIIEKRQSVAFWCNPISGHATLYWYQQILGQGPKLLIQFQNNGVVDDSQLPKDRFSAERLKGVDSTLKIQPAKLEDSAVYLCASCRDVGRGTGELFFGEGSRLTVL.